The 23 T cell receptor beta chains below all came from one sample that was sequenced in a study of breast tumors, draining lymph nodes, adjacent tissues. TCRdb re-called the multiplex PCR reads through MiXCR, storing one row per CDR3 protein. The data show over 130,000 distinct CDR3 sequences, 32% seen once. Samples came from axillary lymph nodes draining the breast cancer. Sequencing input: axillary lymph node tissue. Receptors were obtained from a female donor with breast cancer. Some clones in this sample may be carry-over from other donors' samples.

Ten or more counts support this clonotype. The CDR3 protein is CASSRTGYNSPLHF. DNA for the CDR3: TGTGCCAGCAGCCGGACAGGGTATAATTCACCCCTCCACTTT. V gene TRBV3-1 combines with J gene TRBJ1-6, with 8 positions matching TRBD1. CDR1 LGHDT and CDR2 YNNKEL come from the germline V gene (reference sequence). The trim removed 4 bases at V and 4 bases at J, leaving 0 bases unmatched. CDR3 length: 14 residues.

This clonotype was counted ten times or more. The chain joins TRBV20-1 to TRBJ2-5; 9 nucleotides align to TRBD2. CDR3 length equals 19 residues. Germline lookup yields CDR1 DFQATT and CDR2 SNEGSKA (reference sequence). Trimming removed 1 base from V and 2 bases from J; junction bases left unmatched: 17. The CDR3 here is CSARAWASGAPGRQETQYF. The CDR3 nucleotides read TGCAGTGCTAGAGCCTGGGCTAGCGGGGCGCCAGGGAGGCAAGAGACCCAGTACTTC.

About this clonotype: Germline and junction disagree at one end, which may indicate a read error. The V gene is TRBV6-6, the J gene TRBJ2-7, with D perhaps TRBD1 (7 bases). CDR3 length: 15 amino acids. Germline CDR1 and CDR2: MNHNY and SVGAGI (reference sequence). As DNA, the CDR3 is TGTGCCAGCAGTCACTCGGGCAGGGGGGTTTACGAGCAGTACTTC. Its protein product is CASSHSGRGVYEQYF.

Many counts were recorded for this clonotype. This chain joins TRBV20-1 and TRBJ1-6; D possibly corresponds to TRBD1 (6 bases). The V and J ends lost 4 bases and 2 bases respectively, with 15 bases between them. In germline, CDR1 is DFQATT, CDR2 SNEGSKA (reference sequence). The CDR3 has 16 amino acids. The CDR3 DNA follows: TGCAGTGCTATAGAGGGGGGGGCCACCTATAATTCACCCCTCCACTTT. Protein product: CSAIEGGATYNSPLHF.

In the case of this clonotype: Germline is not matched at one junction end, which may reflect a read error. The chain recombines TRBV28 with TRBJ1-1; no reliable D call. Looked up from germline, CDR1 is MDHEN and CDR2 is SYDVKM. This CDR3 is built from 14 residues. The CDR3: CASRIPLMNTGAFF. The CDR3 region has the DNA TGTGCCAGCAGAATTCCCCTAATGAACACTGGAGCTTTCTTT.

This clonotype was counted ten times or more. The V call is TRBV20-1, the J call TRBJ2-3; 16 nucleotides align to TRBD2. The CDR3 totals 16 residues. After removal of 3 bases from V and 7 bases from J, the junction contained 7 bases not matched to a gene. The germline gives CDR1 DFQATT, CDR2 SNEGSKA (reference sequence). The CDR3 region has the DNA TGCAGTGCTAGGGCCGGGACTAGCGGGGGGGGAAATACGCAGTATTTT. Its protein product is CSARAGTSGGGNTQYF.

Only one count was recorded for this clonotype. The DNA for the CDR3 is TGTGCCAGTGCTTGGGCGAGCTATAGCAATCAGCCCCAGCATTTT. It yields the protein CASAWASYSNQPQHF. The chain uses TRBV19 and TRBJ1-5, with D unresolved. Germline CDR1 LNHDA, CDR2 SQIVND (reference sequence). The length of the CDR3 is 15 residues. The germline V and J ends were trimmed by 8 bases and 0 bases, with 14 bases remaining between them.

This clonotype has a count of ten or more. This chain uses TRBV30 with TRBJ1-6; D is unclear. The CDR3 covers 15 residues. The V end was cut by 2 bases, the J end by 0 bases, with 8 bases between. Germline V CDR1 and CDR2: GTSNPN, SVGIG (reference sequence). The CDR3 loop is CAWSFDTSYNSPLHF. DNA for the CDR3: TGTGCCTGGAGTTTCGACACCTCCTATAATTCACCCCTCCACTTT.

This clonotype has at least ten counts. The rearrangement links TRBV6-6 to TRBJ2-3; 10 bases map to TRBD2. Germline CDR1 reads MNHNY; CDR2 reads SVGAGI (reference sequence). J was trimmed by 4 bases and V by 2 bases; bases with no gene match: 9. CDR3 length: 17 residues. Here the CDR3 DNA reads TGTGCCAGCAGTTACGAGGTTTCAGCGGGGGGGCCAGATACGCAGTATTTT. This sequence encodes CASSYEVSAGGPDTQYF.

The sample holds many counts of this clonotype. A much more abundant neighbour one base away suggests this may be a read error. The chain combines TRBV14 with TRBJ2-5; D might be TRBD2 (5 bases). This CDR3 has 14 residues. Germline V CDR1 and CDR2: SGHDN, FVKESK. For the CDR3, the DNA is TGTGCCAGCAGCTCCCCGGGGTACCAAGAGACCCAGTCCTTC. It yields the protein CASSSPGYQETQSF.

Concerning this clonotype itself: At one end, the junction sequence differs from germline, possibly due to a read error. The chain links TRBV7-3 to TRBJ2-5; D gene ambiguous. The V gene's germline CDR1 is SGHTA and CDR2 FQGTGA. This CDR3 has 15 residues. This chain's CDR3 is CASSLATSGAETQHF. CDR3 sequence (DNA): TGTGCCAGCAGCTTAGCGACTTCTGGCGCAGAGACCCAGCACTTC.

This chain joins TRBV6-2 or TRBV6-3 and TRBJ1-3, with D perhaps matching TRBD1 (5 bases). The CDR3 sequence is 16 residues long. From germline, CDR1 is MNHEY and CDR2 SVGEGT. V was shortened by 1 base and J by 2 bases, with 12 bases between the two germline ends. CDR3 DNA sequence: TGTGCCAGCAGTTACTACGCCGCAGGGCCTGGAAACACCATATATTTT. Translated, it gives CASSYYAAGPGNTIYF.

Ten or more counts support this clonotype. The gene calls are TRBV7-7 and TRBJ2-7, with a possible D match to TRBD2 (5 bases). This CDR3 contains 11 residues. In germline, CDR1 is SSHAT, CDR2 FNYEAQ (reference sequence). The CDR3 nucleotides read TGTGCTAGAGGGCCAGCATTTAACTCTTACGTC. Translating it yields CARGPAFNSYV.

This clonotype was detected ten times or more. The CDR3 is CASSLDGSNQPQHF. The CDR3 bases are TGTGCCAGCAGCCTTGACGGGAGCAATCAGCCCCAGCATTTT. The J gene is TRBJ1-5, the V gene TRBV7-9; D remains ambiguous. The CDR3 loop spans 14 amino acids. V lost 5 bases and J 1 base, leaving 9 bases between the germline ends. CDR1 is SEHNR, CDR2 FQNEAQ, per germline (reference sequence).

Many counts were recorded for this clonotype. The V and J genes are TRBV10-3 and TRBJ1-2, with 8 bases matching TRBD1. Germline V gene lookup returns CDR1 ENHRY and CDR2 SYGVKD. Trimming removed 0 bases from V and 0 bases from J; junction bases left unmatched: 18. This CDR3 is built from 21 residues. The CDR3 DNA reads as TGTGCCATCAGTGAGTCCTTTATACAGGGGGAGGACATAGAACCTAACTATGGCTACACCTTC. This translates into CAISESFIQGEDIEPNYGYTF.

Many counts were recorded for this clonotype. This rearrangement joins TRBV15 to TRBJ2-7, with 9 bases that match TRBD1. V lost 1 base, J lost 1 base, and 2 bases stayed unmatched. CDR3 length equals 15 residues. Germline CDR1 is LNHNV and CDR2 is YYDKDF (reference sequence). CDR3 coding DNA: TGTGCCACCAGCAGAGTGGGACAGGGATCCTACGAGCAGTACTTC. Protein: CATSRVGQGSYEQYF.

This sequence joins TRBV2 and TRBJ1-5, with D possibly being TRBD1 (5 bases). Trimming cost V 4 bases and J 4 bases, with 8 bases left between them. The V gene's germline CDR1 is SNHLY and CDR2 FYNNEI. CDR3 size: 13 residues. In DNA form, the CDR3 reads TGTGCCAGCAGTGGACAGATTAATCAGCCCCAGCATTTT. It codes for CASSGQINQPQHF.

V and J are TRBV6-1 and TRBJ2-7, with D perhaps matching TRBD1 or TRBD2 (5 bases each). CDR1 is MNHNS and CDR2 is SASEGT in the germline V gene. This CDR3 region has 17 residues. The chain's CDR3 is CGSSESSFSGTPYEQYV. The CDR3, as DNA: TGTGGCAGCAGTGAGTCATCGTTCAGTGGGACCCCCTACGAGCAGTACGTC.

About this clonotype: Since a much larger clone is just one base distant, this may be a read error. The chain joins TRBV6-6 to TRBJ2-3, with D maybe TRBD2 (7 bases). Trimming left V 6 bases short and J 6 bases short, with 19 bases between. The germline CDR1 and CDR2 sequences are MNHNY and SVGAGI (reference sequence). There are 15 residues in the CDR3. The CDR3 protein is CASRPGRGAGDTQYF. The CDR3 DNA is TGTGCCAGCAGGCCGGGACGGGGGGCCGGGGATACGCAGTATTTT.

This chain uses TRBV18 with TRBJ2-1; 7 positions agree with TRBD1. The germline gives CDR1 KGHSH, CDR2 LQKENI. J lost 8 bases, V lost 6 bases, and 13 bases had no gene match. The CDR3 is made up of 15 amino acids. The CDR3 DNA reads TGTGCCAGCTCGCGTTCTGCGACAGGGCGTCATGAGCAGTTCTTC. Translated: CASSRSATGRHEQFF.

This clonotype was observed many times. The rearrangement uses TRBV20-1 and TRBJ2-7; TRBD1 matches at 7 bases. Losses at the gene ends were 0 bases for V and 2 bases for J; bases not matched to a gene: 4. This CDR3 is built from 14 residues. Per the germline V gene, CDR1 is DFQATT and CDR2 is SNEGSKA (reference sequence). Here the CDR3 DNA reads TGCAGTGCTAGAGACCGGACAGGTGCCTACGAGCAGTACTTC. Translation: CSARDRTGAYEQYF.

The sample holds a few counts of this clonotype. This chain links TRBV10-3 with TRBJ1-3; 9 bases are shared with TRBD1. The V gene's germline CDR1 is ENHRY and CDR2 SYGVKD. CDR3 length: 14 residues. V lost 8 bases, J lost 2 bases, and 4 bases stayed unmatched. CDR3 in DNA: TGTGCCATCTCTACAGGGGGCACTGGAAACACCATATATTTT. Its translation is CAISTGGTGNTIYF.

This clonotype was counted at least ten times. The J gene is TRBJ2-1, the V gene TRBV7-8; weak D call: TRBD1 (5 bases). Germline assignment: CDR1 SGHVS and CDR2 FQNEAQ. Trimming stripped 5 bases from V and 7 bases from J, with 15 bases between. The CDR3 consists of 14 residues. The CDR3 DNA sequence: TGTGCCAGCAGCGGGGCAGGACCGAGGAATGAGCAGTTCTTC. This codes for CASSGAGPRNEQFF.